This T cell receptor beta chain came from a study of response to subunit inactivated influenza vaccine. This clonotype was observed a handful of times. The CDR3 spans 14 residues. J was trimmed by 5 bases and V by 2 bases; bases with no gene match: 5. Germline V CDR1 and CDR2: SGHVS, FNYEAQ. TCRdb ran MiXCR on the RT-PCR reads and lists one entry per CDR3 protein. The sample lists about 540,000 distinct CDR3 sequences, 20% to 25% occurring once. The data also belong to a second study, concerning T cells expressing NK-cell markers. That study reports: cDNA encoding TCR beta was synthesized via 5'RACE template switching incorporating UMIs. Obtained from sorted CD3+CD56+NKG2C+, CD3+CD56+NKG2C- and CD3+CD56-NKG2C+ T cells were the TCR beta repertoires. Seven of the eight sequenced donors were classified as HCMV-seropositive, and one was classified as seronegative. In roughly six donors, dominant NKG2C+ clonotypes were about 1.0-7.0% of CD8+ T cells. Leadership of the CD3+CD56-NKG2C+ fraction also belonged to these clonotypes in several donors.

The chain joins TRBV7-6 to TRBJ2-5, with TRBD2 matching 7 bases. The sequences come from CD4+ T cells sorted from PBMCs, collected 11 to 12 days after vaccination. The TCR originated in a man in his forties or fifties who received an inactivated influenza vaccine. CDR3 bases: TGTGCCAGCAGCTTAAGTCGAGCGGGGGAGACCCAGTACTTC. This sequence encodes CASSLSRAGETQYF.